The 30 T cell receptor beta chains given below trace back to one sample, sequenced in a study of T cell responses to AZD1222 COVID-19 vaccine. Method: immunoSEQ multiplex PCR; TCRdb's copy keeps in-frame clones and lacks some. The sample holds some 130,000 clones, 85% to 90% seen once. The sample in question was peripheral blood, obtained on day 0 of AZD1222 vaccination. All receptors come from an adult in good health.

The chain links TRBV9 to TRBJ2-1; D gene ambiguous. CDR3 length: 13 amino acids. V lost 0 bases, J lost 4 bases, and 5 bases lay in between. Germline CDR1 SGDLS, CDR2 YYNGEE. The CDR3 spells CASSVAQYNEQFF. Written as DNA, the CDR3 is TGTGCCAGCAGCGTAGCTCAGTACAATGAGCAGTTCTTC. Full variable domain (rest looked up from reference TRBV9 and TRBJ2-1): DSGVTQTPKHLITATGQRVTLRCSPRSGDLSVYWYQQSLDQGLQFLIQYYNGEERAKGNILERFSAQQFPDLHSELNLSSLELGDSALYFCASSVAQYNEQFFGPGTRLTVL.

V is TRBV5-4 and J is TRBJ2-2; no reliable D call. The germline gives CDR1 SGHNT, CDR2 YYREEE (reference sequence). The CDR3 runs to 11 residues. The ends were cut back, 3 bases at V and 5 bases at J, with 2 bases in the middle. CDR3 residues: CASSSTGELFF. The CDR3 coding sequence is TGTGCCAGCAGCTCGACCGGGGAGCTGTTTTTT.

This rearrangement joins TRBV2 to TRBJ1-1, with TRBD1 matching over 9 bases. Trimming removed 6 bases from V and 1 base from J; junction bases left unmatched: 9. Per germline, CDR1 SNHLY and CDR2 FYNNEI. The CDR3 totals 16 residues. The CDR3 DNA sequence: TGTGCCAGCAGAACTCTACGGACAGGGGCGAACACTGAAGCTTTCTTT. This encodes CASRTLRTGANTEAFF. The full variable domain, its missing parts supplied by reference TRBV2 and TRBJ1-1, is EPEVTQTPSHQVTQMGQEVILRCVPISNHLYFYWYRQILGQKVEFLVSFYNNEISEKSEIFDDQFSVERPDGSNFTLKIRSTKLEDSAMYFCASRTLRTGANTEAFFGQGTRLTVV.

This clone was detected only once. The V gene is TRBV6-5, the J gene TRBJ2-7; TRBD2 matches at 7 bases. The CDR3 extends over 15 amino acids. Losses at the gene ends were 7 bases for V and 5 bases for J; bases not matched to a gene: 14. In germline, CDR1 is MNHEY, CDR2 SVGAGI. In DNA, the CDR3 is TGTGCCAGCAAGGAGGGGACTACCCTTCTCCACGAGCAGTACTTC. Translation gives CASKEGTTLLHEQYF.

This rearrangement joins TRBV3-1 (or the pseudogene TRBV3-2) to TRBJ1-2; TRBD1 matches at 8 bases. The germline V gene has CDR1 LGHDT and CDR2 YNNKEL (reference sequence). This CDR3 region has 16 residues. J was trimmed by 8 bases and V by 0 bases; bases with no gene match: 11. The CDR3 sequence is CASSQDIEDRDEGYTF. The CDR3, as DNA: TGTGCCAGCAGCCAAGATATTGAGGACAGGGATGAAGGCTACACCTTC.

The V and J genes are TRBV13 and TRBJ2-7; D call uncertain. CDR3 length: 12 amino acids. The germline V and J ends were trimmed by 4 bases and 2 bases, with 6 bases remaining between them. Germline lookup yields CDR1 PRHDT and CDR2 FYEKMQ (reference sequence). The CDR3 region has the DNA TGTGCCAGCAGCTCAGGAGCCTACGAGCAGTACTTC. This encodes CASSSGAYEQYF.

The J gene is TRBJ2-7, the V gene TRBV12-3 or TRBV12-4; no clear D gene. Trimming shortened V by 2 bases and J by 1 base, and 6 bases separated the two germline ends. The length of the CDR3 is 13 residues. CDR3 sequence: CASSLQVSYEQYF. DNA of the CDR3: TGTGCCAGCAGTTTACAGGTTTCCTACGAGCAGTACTTC.

This clone showed up just once. This chain joins TRBV21-1 and TRBJ1-1; the D call of TRBD1 is as the table states it, not checked on the DNA. TRBV21-1 is a listed pseudogene. The CDR3 length is 15 residues. CDR3 in amino acids: CASSKAPTGTSEAFF. CDR3 coding DNA: TGTGCCAGCAGCAAAGCCCCGACAGGGACCTCTGAAGCTTTCTTT.

V gene TRBV10-3 combines with J gene TRBJ2-5, with 10 bases aligning to TRBD1. The trim removed 3 bases at V and 4 bases at J, leaving 2 bases unmatched. The germline CDR1 and CDR2 sequences are ENHRY and SYGVKD. This CDR3 comprises 14 residues. The CDR3: CAISERQGAETQYF. The DNA for the CDR3 is TGTGCCATCAGTGAACGACAGGGGGCAGAGACCCAGTACTTC.

This clone was picked up one time. V is TRBV10-1 and J is TRBJ1-5; no clear D gene. With 3 bases removed from V and 4 bases from J, the gap between germline ends came to 4 bases. The CDR3 is 12 amino acids. Germline CDR1 is WNHNN and CDR2 is SYGVQD (reference sequence). The CDR3 reads CASSDSNQPQHF. The CDR3 bases are TGCGCCAGCAGTGACTCAAATCAGCCCCAGCATTTT.

The rearrangement uses TRBV5-4 and TRBJ2-2; D gene uncertain. CDR3 length: 13 amino acids. V shed 4 bases and J shed 3 bases, with 7 bases lying between them. The germline gives CDR1 SGHNT, CDR2 YYREEE (reference sequence). The CDR3 DNA sequence: TGTGCCAGCAGCCCCGGATACACCGGGGAGCTGTTTTTT. As protein: CASSPGYTGELFF.

This clone was detected a few times. V and J are TRBV5-1 and TRBJ1-4; perhaps TRBD1 as D (5 bases). The V end was cut by 4 bases, the J end by 4 bases, with 11 bases between. The CDR3 has 14 residues. From germline, CDR1 is SGHRS and CDR2 YFSETQ. CDR3 nucleotide sequence: TGCGCCAGCAGCCGTGGGGGGGATAATGAAAAACTGTTTTTT. It specifies CASSRGGDNEKLFF.

V is TRBV12-3 or TRBV12-4 and J is TRBJ1-1; D is uncertain. The ends were cut back, 3 bases at V and 1 base at J, with 6 bases in the middle. The CDR3 has 13 residues. DNA for the CDR3: TGTGCCAGCAGTTTGGCGCAGAACACTGAAGCTTTCTTT. Translating it yields CASSLAQNTEAFF.

V is TRBV27 and J is TRBJ2-7, with 13 bases matching TRBD2. The CDR3 sequence is 15 residues long. Germline V lookup: CDR1 MNHEY, CDR2 SMNVEV (reference sequence). V gave up 3 bases and J gave up 7 bases; unmatched junction bases: 6. This CDR3 reads CASSFITSGRDEQYF. In DNA, the CDR3 is TGTGCCAGCAGTTTCATCACTAGCGGGAGGGATGAGCAGTACTTC.

This rearrangement joins TRBV15 to TRBJ1-4, with D tentatively TRBD1 (5 bases). The CDR3 contains 15 residues. Germline CDR1 reads LNHNV; CDR2 reads YYDKDF (reference sequence). Trimming shortened V by 6 bases and J by 7 bases, and 18 bases separated the two germline ends. The CDR3 DNA sequence: TGTGCCACCAGAAAAGGCGGGACCCGGGGTGAAAAACTGTTTTTT. Encoded protein: CATRKGGTRGEKLFF.

V usage is TRBV5-6 and J usage is TRBJ1-2, with a tentative D call TRBD1 (6 bases). This CDR3 region has 16 residues. CDR1 SGHDT and CDR2 YYEEEE come from the germline V gene. V was clipped by 0 bases and J by 4 bases, with 16 bases between them. Here the CDR3 reads CASSLDVGQGGYGYTF. CDR3 coding DNA: TGTGCCAGCAGCTTGGATGTGGGACAAGGGGGCTATGGCTACACCTTC.

This clone was detected a few times. This rearrangement joins TRBV6-6 to TRBJ2-7, with D maybe TRBD1 (5 bases). The CDR3 runs to 16 residues. Germline loops: CDR1 MNHNY, CDR2 SVGAGI (reference sequence). V was shortened by 0 bases and J by 0 bases, with 12 bases between the two germline ends. This CDR3 reads CASSYSFQGHSYEQYF. In nucleotides, the CDR3 is TGTGCCAGCAGTTACTCGTTCCAGGGCCACTCCTACGAGCAGTACTTC.

CDR3 amino acids: CASSHRGVNQPQHF. As DNA, the CDR3 is TGTGCCAGCAGTCACAGGGGGGTGAATCAGCCCCAGCATTTT. The chain employs TRBV27 and TRBJ1-5, with 8 bases aligning to TRBD1. The CDR3 consists of 14 residues. Germline V gene data show CDR1 as MNHEY and CDR2 as SMNVEV (reference sequence). Germline trimming cut 5 bases from V and 4 bases from J; bases unmatched to any gene: 4.

The V gene is TRBV28, the J gene TRBJ1-1; unclear D gene. Deletions cut 8 bases from V and 11 bases from J, with 15 bases between. CDR1 is MDHEN, CDR2 SYDVKM, per germline. This CDR3 spans 11 amino acids. CDR3 nucleotide sequence: TGTGCCAGCGGAGGACTCCTGGGTGCTTTCTTT. Amino acid sequence: CASGGLLGAFF.

The chain's CDR3 is CASSRGNTGELFF. In DNA form, the CDR3 reads TGTGCCAGCAGTCGGGGCAACACCGGGGAGCTGTTTTTT. The chain joins TRBV7-3 to TRBJ2-2, with D perhaps matching TRBD1 or TRBD2 (5 bases each). This CDR3 comprises 13 residues. Trimming stripped 6 bases from V and 2 bases from J, with 7 bases between. Germline values: CDR1 SGHTA, CDR2 FQGTGA.

The chain uses TRBV5-6 and TRBJ1-2; D may be TRBD1 (6 bases). The length of the CDR3 is 15 residues. The V and J ends lost 2 bases and 0 bases respectively, with 11 bases between them. CDR1 and CDR2 (germline): SGHDT, YYEEEE. CDR3 in amino acids: CASSFLQGTNYGYTF. CDR3 bases: TGTGCCAGCAGCTTTCTGCAGGGGACTAACTATGGCTACACCTTC. Using reference TRBV5-6 and TRBJ1-2 for the parts outside the CDR3, the full variable domain is DAGVTQSPTHLIKTRGQQVTLRCSPKSGHDTVSWYQQALGQGPQFIFQYYEEEERQRGNFPDRFSGHQFPNYSSELNVNALLLGDSALYLCASSFLQGTNYGYTFGSGTRLTVV.

The V and J genes are TRBV2 and TRBJ1-1; D unclear. V gave up 5 bases and J gave up 1 base, with 8 bases separating them. Per the germline V gene, CDR1 is SNHLY and CDR2 is FYNNEI. The CDR3 spans 13 residues. Here the CDR3 reads CASSKDRNTEAFF. CDR3 nucleotides: TGTGCCAGCAGTAAAGACCGGAACACTGAAGCTTTCTTT. Drawing the rest from reference TRBV2 and TRBJ1-1, the complete variable domain is EPEVTQTPSHQVTQMGQEVILRCVPISNHLYFYWYRQILGQKVEFLVSFYNNEISEKSEIFDDQFSVERPDGSNFTLKIRSTKLEDSAMYFCASSKDRNTEAFFGQGTRLTVV.

The chain couples TRBV4-2 to TRBJ2-7, with a tentative D call TRBD1 (5 bases). Trimming removed 0 bases from V and 2 bases from J, with 8 bases in between. The germline V gene has CDR1 LGHNA and CDR2 YNFKEQ. This CDR3 has 14 amino acids. Written as DNA, the CDR3 is TGTGCCAGCAGCCAAGATAAGGGGACCTACGAGCAGTACTTC. Translating gives CASSQDKGTYEQYF.

The chain carries TRBV7-9 and TRBJ2-7, with a weak D call TRBD2 (5 bases). This CDR3 has 15 amino acids. With 1 base removed from V and 3 bases from J, the gap between germline ends came to 13 bases. Germline CDR1 SEHNR, CDR2 FQNEAQ (reference sequence). Here the CDR3 reads CASSLGLAMDYEQYF. In DNA, the CDR3 is TGTGCCAGCAGCTTAGGTCTAGCCATGGACTACGAGCAGTACTTC.

The chain links TRBV28 to TRBJ1-5; D remains ambiguous. The V end was cut by 6 bases, the J end by 4 bases, with 19 bases between. The germline gives CDR1 MDHEN, CDR2 SYDVKM. This CDR3 spans 16 amino acids. CDR3 coding DNA: TGTGCCAGCAGCTCACGCCCGACAAATAGAAATCAGCCCCAGCATTTT. Encoded protein: CASSSRPTNRNQPQHF.

This sequence joins TRBV10-3 and TRBJ1-1; no clear D. V was cut by 0 bases and J by 1 base, with 9 bases left in between. Germline V gene data show CDR1 as ENHRY and CDR2 as SYGVKD. This CDR3 spans 15 amino acids. CDR3 in amino acids: CAISESTSKNTEAFF. CDR3 DNA: TGTGCCATCAGTGAGTCGACGTCAAAGAACACTGAAGCTTTCTTT.

V usage is TRBV19 and J usage is TRBJ1-5; TRBD1 matches at 8 bases. The germline V gene encodes CDR1 LNHDA and CDR2 SQIVND (reference sequence). V lost 7 bases and J lost 3; bases outside the gene matches: 8. The CDR3 totals 15 residues. The CDR3 DNA reads as TGTGCCAGTAAAAACCAGGGGGCGAACAATCAGCCCCAGCATTTT. Protein product: CASKNQGANNQPQHF.

The chain has TRBV5-1 and TRBJ2-7, with 8 bases aligning to TRBD1. CDR1 is SGHRS and CDR2 is YFSETQ in the germline V gene. J lost 2 bases, V lost 4 bases, and 8 bases had no gene match. This CDR3 has 15 residues. The CDR3 loop reads CASSDYRGFAYEQYF. The CDR3 DNA reads TGCGCCAGCAGCGATTACAGGGGGTTCGCCTACGAGCAGTACTTC.

V is TRBV6-1 and J is TRBJ2-1; D possibly uses TRBD1 or TRBD2 (5 bases each). The V gene's germline CDR1 is MNHNS and CDR2 SASEGT. This CDR3 is 15 amino acids long. The V gene lost 2 bases and the J gene lost 2 bases, with 10 bases spanning the gap. For the CDR3, the DNA is TGTGCCAGCAGTGAACAGGGACGAGCCTACAATGAGCAGTTCTTC. Protein: CASSEQGRAYNEQFF.

The chain couples TRBV7-6 to TRBJ1-2, with TRBD1 matching over 9 bases. The germline CDR1 and CDR2 sequences are SGHVS and FNYEAQ. J was trimmed by 7 bases and V by 6 bases; bases with no gene match: 15. This CDR3 has 16 residues. The CDR3 loop is CASSWTPGQGDVGYTF. As DNA, the CDR3 is TGTGCCAGCAGTTGGACGCCGGGACAGGGTGATGTTGGCTACACCTTC.